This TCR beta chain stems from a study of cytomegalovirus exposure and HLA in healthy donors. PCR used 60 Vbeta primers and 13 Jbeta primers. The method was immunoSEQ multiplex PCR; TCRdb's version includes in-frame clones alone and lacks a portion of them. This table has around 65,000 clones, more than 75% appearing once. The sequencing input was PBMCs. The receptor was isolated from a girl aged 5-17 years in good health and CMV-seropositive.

The CDR3 here is CASSQDRGTQPQHF. CDR3 DNA: TGCGCCAGCAGCCAAGATAGGGGGACTCAGCCCCAGCATTTT. The J gene is TRBJ1-5, the V gene TRBV4-1; a weak D match, TRBD1 (6 bases). In germline, CDR1 is MGHRA, CDR2 YSYEKL. The CDR3 runs 14 residues. V was shortened by 0 bases and J by 6 bases, with 9 bases between the two germline ends.